Each of the 13 T cell receptor beta chains below was sequenced from the same sample in a study of cytomegalovirus exposure and HLA in healthy donors. PCR was performed using 60 Vbeta and 13 Jbeta primers. Repertoires were generated with immunoSEQ multiplex PCR, while TCRdb's copy carries only in-frame clones and drops some. The table has some 250,000 clones, about 80% seen once; the top ten hold 5.4%. Sequenced: PBMCs. The receptors stem from a woman in her forties in good health and CMV-seropositive.

V usage is TRBV4-2 and J usage is TRBJ1-1; D is unclear. Germline loops: CDR1 LGHNA, CDR2 YNFKEQ. This CDR3 comprises 19 residues. Trimming shortened V by 0 bases and J by 1 base, and 21 bases separated the two germline ends. The CDR3 protein is CASSQETGVFPSGNTEAFF. CDR3 in DNA: TGTGCCAGCAGCCAAGAGACGGGAGTTTTCCCCTCCGGGAACACTGAAGCTTTCTTT.

This clone was detected only a few times. The rearrangement joins TRBV5-4 to TRBJ2-1; D remains unclear. V was pared by 4 bases and J by 7 bases, with 9 bases between. This CDR3 contains 12 residues. Germline CDR1 and CDR2: SGHNT and YYREEE (reference sequence). Written as DNA, the CDR3 is TGTGCCAGCAGCCCGACACCTAATGAGCAGTTCTTC. Amino acid sequence: CASSPTPNEQFF.

This clone has just one count. The rearrangement joins TRBV28 to TRBJ1-2, with D maybe TRBD1 (5 bases). V lost 7 bases and J lost 7, with 19 bases in between. This CDR3 has 14 amino acids. The germline gives CDR1 MDHEN, CDR2 SYDVKM. CDR3 sequence: CASTPRGEGPGYTF. The CDR3 bases are TGTGCCAGCACCCCACGGGGGGAGGGACCTGGCTACACCTTC.

The genes are TRBV5-5 and TRBJ2-5; the match to TRBD2 covers 11 bases. V was clipped by 0 bases and J by 0 bases; unmatched bases: 7. Germline values: CDR1 SGHKS, CDR2 YYEKEE (reference sequence). The CDR3 is 18 amino acids. This CDR3 reads CASSLESWTSGYQETQYF. For the CDR3, the DNA is TGTGCCAGCAGCTTGGAATCCTGGACTAGCGGGTACCAAGAGACCCAGTACTTC.

The chain carries TRBV18 and TRBJ1-5; no clear D. The germline CDR1 and CDR2 sequences are KGHSH and LQKENI. V was pared by 0 bases and J by 2 bases, with 5 bases between. The CDR3 spans 14 residues. CDR3: CASSPPQGNQPQHF. CDR3 DNA: TGTGCCAGCTCACCACCCCAGGGCAATCAGCCCCAGCATTTT.

This rearrangement joins TRBV30 to TRBJ2-3; the match to TRBD2 covers 12 bases. Germline V gene sequence: CDR1 GTSNPN, CDR2 SVGIG (reference sequence). The CDR3 consists of 16 residues. With 2 bases clipped from V and 6 bases from J, the junction kept 9 bases outside the gene matches. CDR3 amino acids: CAWSIGLAGGQDTQYF. In nucleotides, the CDR3 is TGTGCCTGGAGTATTGGGCTAGCGGGGGGGCAGGATACGCAGTATTTT. The whole variable domain, remainder taken from reference TRBV30 and TRBJ2-3, is SQTIHQWPATLVQPVGSPLSLECTVEGTSNPNLYWYRQAAGRGLQLLFYSVGIGQISSEVPQNLSASRPQDRQFILSSKKLLLSDSGFYLCAWSIGLAGGQDTQYFGPGTRLTVL.

For this clone: Mismatch with germline at one junction end may stem from a read error. V gene TRBV28 combines with J gene TRBJ1-2; 7 positions agree with TRBD1. The CDR3 is 11 residues long. Germline V gene data show CDR1 as MDHEN and CDR2 as SYDVKM. In DNA, the CDR3 is TGTGCCAGCAGTTTTCGGGACAGATTTGCCTTC. Protein product: CASSFRDRFAF.

This sequence joins TRBV30 and TRBJ1-5; D call uncertain. Germline values: CDR1 GTSNPN, CDR2 SVGIG (reference sequence). CDR3 size: 15 residues. Trimming left V 5 bases short and J 0 bases short, with 14 bases between. CDR3 region: CAWGSQPSSNQPQHF. As DNA, the CDR3 is TGTGCCTGGGGGAGTCAACCTAGTAGCAATCAGCCCCAGCATTTT.

This chain links TRBV9 with TRBJ2-1, with TRBD2 matching over 14 bases. The CDR3 runs 15 residues. The V segment lost 4 bases and the J segment 8 bases; nucleotides outside the gene matches: 5. CDR1 and CDR2 from the germline V gene are SGDLS and YYNGEE. The DNA of the CDR3 is TGTGCCAGCAGCTCAAGACTAGCGGGGGGGGATGAGCAGTTCTTC. Amino acids: CASSSRLAGGDEQFF.

There are a few counts of this clone. The CDR3 region has the DNA TGTGCCAGCAAACGGACAGGTACCTACGAGCAGTACTTC. Translated, it gives CASKRTGTYEQYF. The chain has TRBV5-4 and TRBJ2-7; 7 positions match TRBD1. CDR1 and CDR2 (germline): SGHNT, YYREEE (reference sequence). The CDR3 totals 13 residues. The J segment lost 2 bases and the V segment lost 6 bases, leaving 5 bases of the junction unmatched.

The rearrangement links TRBV7-8 to TRBJ1-5; tentatively, D is TRBD1 (5 bases). V lost 6 bases and J lost 7, with 10 bases in between. CDR1 and CDR2 from the germline V gene are SGHVS and FQNEAQ. The CDR3 totals 12 residues. CDR3 in DNA: TGTGCCAGCAGTCACGGGGGACAGCCCCAGCATTTT. Amino acid sequence: CASSHGGQPQHF. The variable domain in full, with the rest retrieved from reference TRBV7-8 and TRBJ1-5, is GAGVSQSPRYKVAKRGQDVALRCDPISGHVSLFWYQQALGQGPEFLTYFQNEAQLDKSGLPSDRFFAERPEGSVSTLKIQRTQQEDSAVYLCASSHGGQPQHFGDGTRLSIL.

The chain links TRBV7-9 to TRBJ2-7; tentative D call: TRBD1 (6 bases). The CDR3 totals 13 residues. The V and J ends lost 7 bases and 5 bases respectively, with 15 bases between them. CDR1 is SEHNR, CDR2 FQNEAQ, per germline (reference sequence). This chain's CDR3 is CASNSAQGHEQYF. The DNA of the CDR3 is TGTGCCAGCAACTCCGCCCAGGGGCACGAGCAGTACTTC.

This clone appeared a few times. J is TRBJ1-1 and V is TRBV11-2, with D hard to call. Germline values: CDR1 SGHAT, CDR2 FQNNGV. This CDR3 is built from 12 residues. V lost 3 bases, J lost 3 bases, and 5 bases lay in between. As DNA, the CDR3 is TGTGCCAGCAGCTTGAGGGACACTGAAGCTTTCTTT. Protein product: CASSLRDTEAFF. The whole variable domain, filled in from reference TRBV11-2 and TRBJ1-1, reads EAGVAQSPRYKIIEKRQSVAFWCNPISGHATLYWYQQILGQGPKLLIQFQNNGVVDDSQLPKDRFSAERLKGVDSTLKIQPAKLEDSAVYLCASSLRDTEAFFGQGTRLTVV.